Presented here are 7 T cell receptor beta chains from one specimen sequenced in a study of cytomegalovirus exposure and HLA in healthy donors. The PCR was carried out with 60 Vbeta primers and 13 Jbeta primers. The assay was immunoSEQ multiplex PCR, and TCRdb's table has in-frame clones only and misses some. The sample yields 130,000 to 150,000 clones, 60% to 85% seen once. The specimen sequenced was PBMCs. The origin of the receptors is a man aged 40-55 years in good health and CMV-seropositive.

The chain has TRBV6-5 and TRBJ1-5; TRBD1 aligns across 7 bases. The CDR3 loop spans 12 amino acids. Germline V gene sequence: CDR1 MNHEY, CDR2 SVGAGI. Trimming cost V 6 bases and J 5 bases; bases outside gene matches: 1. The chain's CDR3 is CASRQGDQPQHF. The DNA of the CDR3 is TGTGCCAGCAGGCAGGGGGATCAGCCCCAGCATTTT.

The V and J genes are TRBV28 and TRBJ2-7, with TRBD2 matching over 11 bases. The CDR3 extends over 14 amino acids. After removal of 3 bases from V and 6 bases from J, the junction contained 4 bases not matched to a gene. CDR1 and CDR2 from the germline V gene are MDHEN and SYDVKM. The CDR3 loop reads CASSFSGRGGEQYF. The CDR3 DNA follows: TGTGCCAGCAGTTTTAGCGGGAGGGGAGGCGAGCAGTACTTC.

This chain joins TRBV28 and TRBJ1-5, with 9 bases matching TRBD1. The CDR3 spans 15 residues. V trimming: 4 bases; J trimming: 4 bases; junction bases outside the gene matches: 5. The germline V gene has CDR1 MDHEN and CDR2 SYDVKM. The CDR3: CASSSAGTGNQPQHF. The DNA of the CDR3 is TGTGCCAGCAGTTCCGCCGGGACAGGGAATCAGCCCCAGCATTTT.

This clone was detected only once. The CDR3 sequence is CASSGRTGGPQPQHF. The CDR3 DNA reads TGTGCCAGCAGTGGACGAACAGGGGGCCCTCAGCCCCAGCATTTT. This chain links TRBV6-1 with TRBJ1-5, with 9 nucleotides matching TRBD1. The V segment lost 4 bases and the J segment 6 bases; nucleotides outside the gene matches: 7. CDR3 length: 15 residues. CDR1 and CDR2 (germline): MNHNS, SASEGT.

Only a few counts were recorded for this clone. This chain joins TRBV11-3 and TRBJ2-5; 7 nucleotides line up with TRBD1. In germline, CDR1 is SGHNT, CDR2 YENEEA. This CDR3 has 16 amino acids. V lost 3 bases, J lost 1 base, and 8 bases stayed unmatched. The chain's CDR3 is CASSFYPGGFQETQYF. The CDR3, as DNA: TGTGCCAGCAGCTTTTACCCAGGGGGATTCCAAGAGACCCAGTACTTC.

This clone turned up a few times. DNA of the CDR3: TGTGCCAGTAGTCCAATCCAGGGGGCACAAGAGACCCAGTACTTC. It is translated as CASSPIQGAQETQYF. The rearrangement joins TRBV19 to TRBJ2-5, with 8 bases matching TRBD1. The CDR3 contains 15 residues. Germline loops: CDR1 LNHDA, CDR2 SQIVND (reference sequence). Trimming at V came to 5 bases and at J to 2 bases, leaving 7 bases not matched to a gene.

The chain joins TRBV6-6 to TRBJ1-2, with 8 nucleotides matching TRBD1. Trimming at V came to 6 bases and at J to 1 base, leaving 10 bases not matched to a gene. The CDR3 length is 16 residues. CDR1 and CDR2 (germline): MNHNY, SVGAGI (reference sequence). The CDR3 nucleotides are TGTGCCAGCAGGAACCCGACAGGGGATATTAACTATGGCTACACCTTC. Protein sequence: CASRNPTGDINYGYTF.